Listed below are T cell receptor beta chains from one sample, sequenced in a study of CD8 T cells in ankylosing spondylitis. MiXCR, run by TCRdb on the 5' RACE reads, gives a single entry per CDR3 protein. There are 800,000 to 900,000 distinct CDR3 sequences in the sample; 12% occur only once, and roughly 0.51% lies in the top ten. Material for sequencing was blood, either unsorted or a sorted T cell fraction (not recorded which). These receptors originate from a male donor with ankylosing spondylitis. The conserved cysteine and the conserved F or W are not part of the CDR3 here.

v_call,cdr3_aa
TRBV7-6,ASSLVVGVNEQF
TRBV2,ASLQQGNSYEQY
TRBV20-1,SARVPSGGGYT
TRBV20-1,SARTPAIGEQY
TRBV24-1,ATSEARGDAANTGELF
TRBV20-1,SARYRDSRSSYEQY
TRBV11-3,ASSLGVADSKEKLF
TRBV12-3/TRBV12-4,ASSPRWGGGSFGEPQH
TRBV6-1,ASRQGPNNEKLF
TRBV12-3/TRBV12-4,ASSLGRGYT
TRBV5-1,ASSLRTSGDTGELF
TRBV2,ASSGVRDRAHPINQPQH
TRBV29-1,SVEPSWDYGQF
TRBV19,ASTTLIWGNDEQF
TRBV6-1,ASSNGQYYGYT
TRBV11-2,ASSLGGGVNTGELF
TRBV5-1,ASSWDLTYGYT
TRBV30,AWGGTGRRSYEQY
TRBV20-1,SARRAAATNEKLF
TRBV29-1,SVEYPSPLSGRYEQY
TRBV20-1,SARDQAGYTGELF
TRBV4-3,ASSPEISDVWGGEQY
TRBV5-1,ASSHSSSGNTIY
TRBV20-1,SAARAGSGELF
TRBV7-6,ASSLAGRTPETQY
TRBV6-2/TRBV6-3,ASRRTGANGYT
TRBV5-6,ASSFGPISYEQY
TRBV20-1,SAPYRRGLNTEAF
TRBV9,ASSVHPGDRTGMNTEAF
TRBV11-3,ASSKQGMDTGELF
TRBV29-1,SVRGGGETQY
TRBV10-1,ASSESTSNEQY
TRBV12-3/TRBV12-4,ASSRTDPFDTQY
TRBV20-1,SGRIAVNTGELF
TRBV5-1,ASRSGTGNEQY